Listed here are 10 T cell receptor beta chains from one sample, sequenced in a study of blood T cell repertoires in COVID-19. Profiling relied on immunoSEQ multiplex PCR, and the TCRdb table lists in-frame clones only, not all of them. In the table there are around 460,000 clones, approximately 90% of which are singletons. Input material: peripheral blood. These receptors all come from a man between 18 and 29 years old with COVID-19, enrolled during active disease.

This chain connects TRBV30 to TRBJ2-1; 12 nucleotides line up with TRBD2. Germline loops: CDR1 GTSNPN, CDR2 SVGIG (reference sequence). V gave up 4 bases and J gave up 7 bases; unmatched junction bases: 5. The CDR3 has 14 amino acids. The chain's CDR3 is CAWNPGLAGNEQFF. Written as DNA, the CDR3 is TGTGCCTGGAACCCGGGACTAGCGGGTAATGAGCAGTTCTTC.

The chain recombines TRBV23-1 with TRBJ1-5; D call uncertain. TRBV23-1 qualifies as an ORF whose function is uncertain. The CDR3 is 14 amino acids. V lost 1 base, J lost 5 bases, and 9 bases lay in between. For the CDR3, the DNA is TGCGCCAGCAGTCAATGGGCCCTCGATCAGCCCCAGCATTTT. This sequence encodes CASSQWALDQPQHF.

This chain connects TRBV13 to TRBJ2-1; D remains unclear. Trimming took off 5 bases at V and 9 bases at J, with 11 bases between the two ends. This CDR3 comprises 12 residues. Germline V gene data show CDR1 as PRHDT and CDR2 as FYEKMQ (reference sequence). The DNA for the CDR3 is TGTGCCAGCAGCGGCCGTGGCGGTGAGCAGTTCTTC. Translation: CASSGRGGEQFF.

The chain recombines TRBV6-5 with TRBJ1-2; tentative D call: TRBD1 (5 bases). V was pared by 2 bases and J by 9 bases, with 13 bases between. Germline loops: CDR1 MNHEY, CDR2 SVGAGI. This CDR3 has 13 residues. The CDR3 reads CASSYTEQGSYTF. CDR3 nucleotide sequence: TGTGCCAGCAGTTACACCGAGCAGGGAAGCTACACCTTC.

The chain employs TRBV5-1 and TRBJ2-2; D remains unclear. Trimming shortened V by 1 base and J by 4 bases, and 11 bases separated the two germline ends. Germline-derived CDR1 and CDR2 are SGHRS and YFSETQ. The CDR3 has 15 residues. CDR3 protein: CASSLTGLSTGELFF. Here the CDR3 DNA reads TGCGCCAGCAGCTTGACGGGTCTTAGCACCGGGGAGCTGTTTTTT.

The V and J genes are TRBV18 and TRBJ2-3, with 7 bases aligning to TRBD1. There are 17 residues in the CDR3. Germline assignment: CDR1 KGHSH and CDR2 LQKENI. The junction had 7 bases not matched to a gene; V was cut back by 0 bases and J by 1 base. The CDR3 DNA follows: TGTGCCAGCTCACCACCCTCGTCAGGGGGACGCACAGATACGCAGTATTTT. Protein: CASSPPSSGGRTDTQYF.

V is TRBV7-3 and J is TRBJ2-1; perhaps TRBD2 as D (6 bases). In germline, CDR1 is SGHTA, CDR2 FQGTGA. CDR3 length equals 16 residues. Between the trimmed V and J ends, which lost 4 bases and 3 bases, there was a span of 16 bases. This CDR3 reads CASSSTRSASYNEQFF. As DNA, the CDR3 is TGTGCCAGCAGCTCGACTAGAAGCGCGAGCTACAATGAGCAGTTCTTC.

CDR3 nucleotide sequence: TGTGCCAGCAGTGAATTAGGGGTTGACACTGAAGCTTTCTTT. Translating gives CASSELGVDTEAFF. The chain couples TRBV6-1 to TRBJ1-1, with D possibly matching TRBD1 (5 bases). Trimming removed 2 bases from V and 3 bases from J, with 10 bases in between. From germline, CDR1 is MNHNS and CDR2 SASEGT. This CDR3 is built from 14 residues.

This chain connects TRBV4-1 to TRBJ1-4, with D tentatively TRBD1 (6 bases). Trimming left V 0 bases short and J 13 bases short, with 21 bases between. CDR3 length: 16 amino acids. Germline V gene sequence: CDR1 MGHRA, CDR2 YSYEKL. The chain's CDR3 is CASSQDSAGALTRLFF. The CDR3 nucleotides are TGCGCCAGCAGCCAAGATTCGGCAGGGGCCCTAACGAGACTGTTTTTT.

This clone was detected only once. V is TRBV27 and J is TRBJ2-7; D is possibly TRBD1 (6 bases). The CDR3 runs 15 residues. Trimming stripped 3 bases from V and 6 bases from J, with 18 bases between. Germline V gene sequence: CDR1 MNHEY, CDR2 SMNVEV (reference sequence). CDR3 sequence: CASSFVVGTPLEQYF. DNA of the CDR3: TGTGCCAGCAGTTTTGTAGTAGGGACACCCCTCGAGCAGTACTTC.